Listed below are T cell receptor beta chains from one sample, sequenced in a study of beta chain features in type 1 diabetes. The repertoire was sequenced with immunoSEQ multiplex PCR; TCRdb's copy has only in-frame clones and lacks some. The table lists hundreds of thousands of clones, approximately 14% of them singletons. Sequences were obtained from central memory CD4+ T cells from blood. These receptors were collected from a man aged 25-40 years in good health. Each CDR3 is given with its conserved first and last residue. The D gene is left open where the match is weak. Clone size appears in some rows only: once, few, many, or a class for an expanded clone.

d_call j_call clone_size v_call cdr3_aa cdr3_nt
TRBD1 TRBJ1-3 NA TRBV28 CASRTGGFADTIYF TGTGCCAGCAGAACAGGGGGGTTCGCGGACACCATATATTTT
NA TRBJ2-1 NA TRBV2 CASSAERARFQFF TGTGCCAGCAGTGCGGAGCGGGCGCGGTTTCAGTTCTTC
TRBD2 TRBJ2-3 NA TRBV4-1 CASNPGLAGVKDTQYF TGCGCCAGCAACCCGGGACTAGCGGGGGTCAAGGATACGCAGTATTTT
NA TRBJ2-5 NA TRBV9 CASSVVPTETQYF TGTGCCAGCAGCGTAGTGCCTACAGAGACCCAGTACTTC
NA TRBJ1-6 NA TRBV6-1 CASRPTGRALHF TGTGCCAGCAGGCCCACCGGTCGGGCCCTCCACTTT
NA TRBJ2-2 few TRBV12-5 CASGLWGSNTGELFF TGTGCTAGTGGTTTGTGGGGTTCGAACACCGGGGAGCTGTTTTTT
NA TRBJ2-3 few TRBV5-4 CASSSRKATDTQYF TGTGCCAGCAGCTCTCGTAAGGCCACAGATACGCAGTATTTT
TRBD2 TRBJ2-3 few TRBV15 CATSVPTSGGRDTQYF TGTGCCACCAGCGTCCCGACTAGCGGGGGGAGGGATACGCAGTATTTT
NA TRBJ2-5 NA TRBV6-1 CASRRLRQETQYF TGTGCCAGCCGACGGTTGCGCCAAGAGACCCAGTACTTC
NA TRBJ2-1 few TRBV5-4 CASSSVDRGNEQFF TGTGCCAGCAGCTCTGTCGACAGAGGCAATGAGCAGTTCTTC
TRBD2 TRBJ2-3 few TRBV29-1 CSVPRGTSGLKDTQYF TGCAGCGTGCCGAGGGGGACTAGCGGGTTAAAAGATACGCAGTATTTT
TRBD2 TRBJ2-1 many TRBV7-2 CASSATSGIPNEQFF TGTGCCAGCAGCGCGACTAGCGGTATACCCAATGAGCAGTTCTTC
TRBD1 TRBJ2-7 few TRBV25-1 CASTLGTGVSEQYF TGTGCCAGCACCCTAGGGACAGGGGTTTCCGAGCAGTACTTC